The 19 T cell receptor beta chains in this list originate from one sample, sequenced in a study of blood T cell repertoires in COVID-19. The method was immunoSEQ multiplex PCR; TCRdb's version includes in-frame clones alone and lacks a portion of them. The sample holds more than 85,000 clones, roughly 86% seen once. The sequenced material came from peripheral blood. These receptor sequences come from a human donor in a cohort sampled during active COVID-19.

The CDR3 protein is CASSSAGSAGYTF. The DNA of the CDR3 is TGTGCCAGCAGCTCCGCGGGTTCTGCTGGCTACACCTTC. The chain employs TRBV5-4 and TRBJ1-2, with D uncertain. CDR3 length: 13 residues. CDR1 is SGHNT, CDR2 YYREEE, per germline (reference sequence). V gave up 3 bases and J gave up 7 bases, with 13 bases separating them.

CDR3 nucleotide sequence: TGTGCCAGCAGCCAAGTCGTGGCAGGGGAGGGCTACACCTTC. Translated: CASSQVVAGEGYTF. This chain uses TRBV3-1 (or the pseudogene TRBV3-2) with TRBJ1-2, with D tentatively TRBD1 (6 bases). Germline values: CDR1 LGHDT, CDR2 YNNKEL (reference sequence). Between the trimmed V and J ends, which lost 1 base and 8 bases, there was a span of 14 bases. CDR3 length equals 14 residues.

The rearrangement uses TRBV6-5 and TRBJ1-1, with D tentatively TRBD1 (5 bases). Germline V gives CDR1 MNHEY, CDR2 SVGAGI. CDR3 size: 13 residues. V was shortened by 1 base and J by 8 bases, with 11 bases between the two germline ends. The DNA for the CDR3 is TGTGCCAGCAGTTACTTAGGGGCTAAGGAAGCTTTCTTT. Translation gives CASSYLGAKEAFF.

This chain joins TRBV4-3 and TRBJ1-6; a possible D gene is TRBD1 (6 bases). The germline CDR1 and CDR2 sequences are LGHNA and YSLEER. The CDR3 length is 18 residues. The V gene lost 0 bases and the J gene lost 4 bases, with 16 bases spanning the gap. The CDR3 here is CASSQERGGDSYNSPLHF. CDR3 in DNA: TGCGCCAGCAGCCAAGAGAGGGGGGGTGACAGTTATAATTCACCCCTCCACTTT.

The gene calls are TRBV7-3 and TRBJ2-3, with D unclear. CDR3 length: 12 residues. Trimming left V 5 bases short and J 1 base short, with 4 bases between. CDR1 is SGHTA and CDR2 is FQGTGA in the germline V gene. The CDR3 region is CASSLGTDTQYF. CDR3 nucleotides: TGTGCCAGCAGCCTCGGCACAGATACGCAGTATTTT.

The J gene is TRBJ1-1, the V gene TRBV29-1; D possibly corresponds to TRBD1 (5 bases). Between the trimmed V and J ends, which lost 4 bases and 8 bases, there was a span of 8 bases. The CDR3 consists of 10 residues. Germline lookup yields CDR1 SQVTM and CDR2 ANQGSEA. The CDR3 loop is CSVGGVEAFF. CDR3 nucleotides: TGCAGCGTTGGGGGGGTGGAAGCTTTCTTT.

The rearrangement joins TRBV19 to TRBJ1-1, with D tentatively TRBD1 (6 bases). V was shortened by 4 bases and J by 0 bases, with 12 bases between the two germline ends. Germline V gene sequence: CDR1 LNHDA, CDR2 SQIVND (reference sequence). This CDR3 region has 15 residues. The CDR3 region has the DNA TGTGCCAGTAGTAGGGACATTATATTGAACACTGAAGCTTTCTTT. The encoded protein is CASSRDIILNTEAFF.

This chain uses TRBV7-2 with TRBJ2-7; 8 nucleotides match TRBD2. Trimming at V came to 7 bases and at J to 5 bases, leaving 4 bases not matched to a gene. Germline V lookup: CDR1 SGHTA, CDR2 FQGNSA. The CDR3 has 12 residues. CDR3 DNA sequence: TGTGCCAGCACCCCGGGAGGGCACGAGCAGTACTTC. Encoded protein: CASTPGGHEQYF.

The CDR3 bases are TGTGCCAGCAGTTTATTCAGGACTAACTATGGCTACACCTTC. It specifies CASSLFRTNYGYTF. The chain has TRBV28 and TRBJ1-2, with no clear D. Germline V gives CDR1 MDHEN, CDR2 SYDVKM. This CDR3 has 14 amino acids. Trimming shortened V by 1 base and J by 0 bases, and 6 bases separated the two germline ends.

The chain recombines TRBV27 with TRBJ2-1; 7 bases agree with TRBD1. From germline, CDR1 is MNHEY and CDR2 SMNVEV (reference sequence). This CDR3 comprises 14 residues. V lost 7 bases to trimming and J lost 3 bases; unmatched junction nucleotides: 6. CDR3 in DNA: TGTGCCAGCAAGAGGGACAGAAGCTACAATGAGCAGTTCTTC. Protein: CASKRDRSYNEQFF.

The J gene is TRBJ2-1, the V gene TRBV19, with unresolved D. CDR1 LNHDA and CDR2 SQIVND come from the germline V gene (reference sequence). The CDR3 totals 14 residues. Trimming took 3 bases from V and 0 from J, leaving 6 bases between them. Here the CDR3 reads CASSMSGSYNEQFF. In DNA, the CDR3 is TGTGCCAGTAGTATGAGTGGCTCCTACAATGAGCAGTTCTTC.

J is TRBJ2-1 and V is TRBV7-3; 9 bases fit TRBD2. The CDR3 is made up of 13 amino acids. V shed 5 bases and J 6 bases; nucleotides not matched to a gene: 2. Germline CDR1 and CDR2: SGHTA and FQGTGA. In DNA form, the CDR3 reads TGTGCCAGCAGCGGGACTAGCCCCAATGAGCAGTTCTTC. Protein product: CASSGTSPNEQFF.

The gene calls are TRBV5-6 and TRBJ2-3, with 10 bases lining up with TRBD2. The CDR3 spans 16 residues. Per germline, CDR1 SGHDT and CDR2 YYEEEE. Trimming removed 4 bases from V and 7 bases from J; junction bases left unmatched: 12. Here the CDR3 DNA reads TGTGCCAGCAGCCCGCTGTCGGCTAGCGGGGGATATACGCAGTATTTT. Its protein is CASSPLSASGGYTQYF.

V is TRBV29-1 and J is TRBJ2-1, with 8 bases that match TRBD2. V was clipped by 4 bases and J by 0 bases; unmatched bases: 2. CDR1 is SQVTM and CDR2 is ANQGSEA in the germline V gene. The CDR3 has 14 amino acids. CDR3 sequence reads: CSVAGGASYNEQFF. As DNA, the CDR3 is TGCAGCGTTGCCGGGGGGGCCTCCTACAATGAGCAGTTCTTC.

The rearrangement links TRBV30 to TRBJ1-2; D is undetermined. Germline lookup yields CDR1 GTSNPN and CDR2 SVGIG (reference sequence). This CDR3 region has 12 residues. Trimming took off 8 bases at V and 8 bases at J, with 18 bases between the two ends. CDR3 sequence: CAKTSGGGGYTF. DNA of the CDR3: TGTGCCAAGACAAGCGGAGGAGGCGGCTACACCTTC.

The chain links TRBV18 to TRBJ1-5; TRBD1 aligns across 10 bases. Germline loops: CDR1 KGHSH, CDR2 LQKENI. The CDR3 has 13 amino acids. The J segment lost 5 bases and the V segment lost 5 bases, leaving 0 bases of the junction unmatched. CDR3 bases: TGTGCCAGCTCAGGACAGGGGGATCAGCCCCAGCATTTT. It is translated as CASSGQGDQPQHF.

The chain couples TRBV10-2 to TRBJ2-5, with D perhaps TRBD2 (5 bases). Trimming removed 6 bases from V and 3 bases from J, with 11 bases in between. This CDR3 comprises 13 residues. The V gene's germline CDR1 is WSHSY and CDR2 SAAADI. The CDR3 DNA reads as TGCGCCAGCAGAGTCTCCGGGGAAGAGACCCAGTACTTC. Its translation: CASRVSGEETQYF.

The V and J genes are TRBV19 and TRBJ2-7; TRBD2 aligns across 7 bases. CDR1 and CDR2 from the germline V gene are LNHDA and SQIVND (reference sequence). The CDR3 spans 15 residues. V gave up 1 base and J gave up 1 base; unmatched junction bases: 4. The DNA of the CDR3 is TGTGCCAGTAGTATAGTTGAGCGGGGTTCCTACGAGCAGTACTTC. Translation: CASSIVERGSYEQYF.

This clone was counted once. The V and J genes are TRBV2 and TRBJ2-3, with 12 bases matching TRBD2. With V trimmed by 2 bases and J by 6 bases, 12 bases remained unmatched. This CDR3 region has 18 residues. The germline V gene has CDR1 SNHLY and CDR2 FYNNEI. The CDR3 bases are TGTGCCAGCAGTGAATTCCCCCCCCTAGCGGGGGGGCCTGATACGCAGTATTTT. It translates to CASSEFPPLAGGPDTQYF.